This is a list of T cell receptor beta chains from one sample in a study of T-cell memory formation after mild COVID-19. Using its own MiXCR run on the 5' RACE reads, TCRdb lists one record per CDR3 protein. The table shows about 90,000 distinct CDR3 sequences, with 10% to 15% occurring only once. Material: PBMCs or a T cell subset sorted from them (not recorded which). All receptors derive from an adult woman who had mild COVID-19 (a few samples of this study predate the infection). Cell type and time point are not known. The CDR3 runs from the conserved cysteine through the conserved F or W. D genes are given only for firm matches. Some rows have no size entry. The others give once, few or many, or a class for an expanded clone.

j_call: TRBJ1-2; v_call: TRBV12-3/TRBV12-4; clone_size: once; d_call: .; cdr3_length: 12; cdr3_nt: TGTGCCAGCAGTTCCCACAGGGACGGCTACACCTTC; cdr3_aa: CASSSHRDGYTF
j_call: TRBJ2-3; v_call: TRBV5-1; clone_size: few; d_call: .; cdr3_length: 14; cdr3_nt: TGCGCCAGCAGCTTAACGCAACGCGCAGATACGCAGTATTTT; cdr3_aa: CASSLTQRADTQYF
j_call: TRBJ2-7; v_call: TRBV5-5; clone_size: .; d_call: .; cdr3_length: 13; cdr3_nt: TGTGCCAGCAGAAATGGACGGTCCTACGAGCAGTACTTC; cdr3_aa: CASRNGRSYEQYF
j_call: TRBJ2-1; v_call: TRBV9; clone_size: .; d_call: TRBD2; cdr3_length: 15; cdr3_nt: TGTGCCAGCAGCGCTACTAGCGGGAGCAGCAATGAGCAGTTCTTC; cdr3_aa: CASSATSGSSNEQFF
j_call: TRBJ2-2; v_call: TRBV7-2; clone_size: .; d_call: .; cdr3_length: 13; cdr3_nt: TGTGCCAGCAGTGCAGGGGTCACCGGGGAGCTGTTTTTT; cdr3_aa: CASSAGVTGELFF
j_call: TRBJ1-2; v_call: TRBV29-1; clone_size: many; d_call: .; cdr3_length: 13; cdr3_nt: TGCAGCGTTGGGCAGGGAGCTAACTATGGCTACACCTTC; cdr3_aa: CSVGQGANYGYTF
j_call: TRBJ1-1; v_call: TRBV13; clone_size: .; d_call: .; cdr3_length: 13; cdr3_nt: TGTGCCAGCAGCTTATCCCAAGGCACTGAAGCTTTCTTT; cdr3_aa: CASSLSQGTEAFF
j_call: TRBJ2-1; v_call: TRBV7-6; clone_size: large; d_call: .; cdr3_length: 14; cdr3_nt: TGTGCCAGCAGCTTACTCGGGCCATACAATGAGCAGTTCTTC; cdr3_aa: CASSLLGPYNEQFF
j_call: TRBJ2-7; v_call: TRBV7-6; clone_size: .; d_call: .; cdr3_length: 14; cdr3_nt: TGTGCCAGCAGCTTAGCTTCGGCGGGGTACGAGCAGTACTTC; cdr3_aa: CASSLASAGYEQYF
j_call: TRBJ1-2; v_call: TRBV7-9; clone_size: few; d_call: .; cdr3_length: 19; cdr3_nt: TGTGCCAGCAGCCCTCCCCCCTCGACAGCCGCTATTAGGGGAAATGGCTACACCTTC; cdr3_aa: CASSPPPSTAAIRGNGYTF
j_call: TRBJ1-2; v_call: TRBV29-1; clone_size: .; d_call: .; cdr3_length: 13; cdr3_nt: TGCAGCGTAGAACAGCCGGCCAACTATGGCTACACCTTC; cdr3_aa: CSVEQPANYGYTF